This TCR beta chain was identified in a study of beta chain features in type 1 diabetes. TCRB transcripts that were expressed got sequenced, as all of the isolated RNA had been reverse transcribed. Libraries were prepared by immunoSEQ multiplex PCR; TCRdb keeps only in-frame clonotypes and omits some of them. The sample records under 800,000 clones, around 15% being singletons. Concerning this clone itself: Its antigen remains unknown.

Points from the study as a whole: At VDJ recombination sites, type 1 diabetes patients had fewer insertions and more deleted nucleotides. Patients' naive, central memory and regulatory TCRB repertoires appeared more alike than those of healthy donors.

The CDR3 sequence is 13 residues long. Germline assignment: CDR1 SQVTM and CDR2 ANQGSEA. V lost 5 bases and J 5 bases, leaving 16 bases between the germline ends. Source material: naive CD4+ T cells from blood. The chain carries TRBV29-1 and TRBJ2-7, with D perhaps assigned TRBD1 or TRBD2 (5 bases each). This TCR derives from a young man in good health. CDR3 nucleotide sequence: TGCAGCGTTTTCCGGGACGAACTGCACGAGCAGTACTTC. As protein: CSVFRDELHEQYF.